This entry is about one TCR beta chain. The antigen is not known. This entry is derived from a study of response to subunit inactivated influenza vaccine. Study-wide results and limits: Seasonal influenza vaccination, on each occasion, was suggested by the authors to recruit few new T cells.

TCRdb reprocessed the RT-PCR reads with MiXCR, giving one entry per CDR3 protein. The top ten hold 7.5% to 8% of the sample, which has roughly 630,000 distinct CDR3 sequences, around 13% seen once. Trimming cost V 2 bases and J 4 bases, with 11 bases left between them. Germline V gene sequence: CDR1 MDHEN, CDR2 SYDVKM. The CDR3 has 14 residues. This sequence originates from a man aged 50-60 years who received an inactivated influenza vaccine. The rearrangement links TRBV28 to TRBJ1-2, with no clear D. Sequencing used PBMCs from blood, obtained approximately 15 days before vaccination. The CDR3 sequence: CASSLIAEPYGYTF. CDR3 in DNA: TGTGCCAGCAGTTTAATTGCAGAGCCCTATGGCTACACCTTC.